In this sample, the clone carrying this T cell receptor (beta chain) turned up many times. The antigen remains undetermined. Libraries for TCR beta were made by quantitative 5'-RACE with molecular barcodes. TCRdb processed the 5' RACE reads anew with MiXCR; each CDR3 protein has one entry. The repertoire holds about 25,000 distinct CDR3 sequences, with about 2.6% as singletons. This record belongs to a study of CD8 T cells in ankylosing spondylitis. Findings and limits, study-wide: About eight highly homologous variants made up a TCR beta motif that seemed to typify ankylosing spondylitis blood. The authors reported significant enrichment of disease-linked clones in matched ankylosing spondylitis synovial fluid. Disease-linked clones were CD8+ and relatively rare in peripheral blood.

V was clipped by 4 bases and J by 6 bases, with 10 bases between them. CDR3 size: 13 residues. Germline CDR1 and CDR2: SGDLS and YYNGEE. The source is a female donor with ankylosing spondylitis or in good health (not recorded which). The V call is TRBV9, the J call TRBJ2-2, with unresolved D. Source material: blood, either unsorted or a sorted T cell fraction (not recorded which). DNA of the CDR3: TGTGCCAGCAGCCCTAACCAACCCGGGGAGCTGTTTTTT. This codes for CASSPNQPGELFF.